This T cell receptor beta chain originates from a study of PD-1 blockade in classical Hodgkin lymphoma. Described time point: cycle 4 day 1 (C4D1), after around six weeks of nivolumab. All the patients suffered relapse after autologous stem cell transplantation, and brentuximab vedotin exposure differed. Study conclusions and caveats: Complete responders' baseline diversity resembled that of newly diagnosed patients. Healthy donors reportedly exceeded newly diagnosed patients in baseline TCR diversity. Causes of the repertoire differences remain undefined, possibly disease activity or prior therapy.

The data were produced by immunoSEQ multiplex PCR, yet TCRdb's version contains in-frame clones alone and is incomplete. The sample holds some 96,000 clones, more than 85% seen once. A remark on this clone: Its antigen remains unidentified.

The CDR3 runs to 17 residues. CDR1 is MGHRA and CDR2 is YSYEKL in the germline V gene. Between the trimmed V and J ends, which lost 1 base and 4 bases, there was a span of 20 bases. The receptor comes from a human donor with classical Hodgkin lymphoma. The V and J genes are TRBV4-1 and TRBJ2-7, with D possibly matching TRBD2 (6 bases). Sequenced material: peripheral blood mononuclear cells (PBMCs), taken before the fourth cycle of nivolumab. The CDR3 spells CASSQVRGAGRHYEQYF. The CDR3 DNA sequence: TGCGCCAGCAGCCAAGTTAGGGGTGCGGGACGACATTACGAGCAGTACTTC.